This passage covers 3 T cell receptor beta chains from one sample sequenced in a study of blood T cell repertoires in COVID-19. The repertoire was sequenced with immunoSEQ multiplex PCR; TCRdb's copy has only in-frame clones and lacks some. The repertoire consists of 95,000 to 110,000 clones, with 80% to 85% occurring once and the leading ten covering 4% to 5.5%. The sample consisted of peripheral blood. The receptors were sampled from a human donor in a cohort sampled during active COVID-19.

This chain links TRBV5-1 with TRBJ2-3; D may be TRBD2 (5 bases). Between the trimmed V and J ends, which lost 2 bases and 6 bases, there was a span of 10 bases. Germline V gives CDR1 SGHRS, CDR2 YFSETQ. This CDR3 is 13 amino acids long. The CDR3 is CASSFNGDDTQYF. The CDR3 DNA sequence: TGCGCCAGCAGCTTTAACGGGGATGATACGCAGTATTTT. Full variable domain (outside the CDR3, taken from reference TRBV5-1 and TRBJ2-3): KAGVTQTPRYLIKTRGQQVTLSCSPISGHRSVSWYQQTPGQGLQFLFEYFSETQRNKGNFPGRFSGRQFSNSRSEMNVSTLELGDSALYLCASSFNGDDTQYFGPGTRLTVL.

V and J are TRBV7-3 and TRBJ2-2, with 9 nucleotides matching TRBD2. The CDR3 length is 16 residues. CDR1 is SGHTA and CDR2 is FQGTGA in the germline V gene. The trim removed 3 bases at V and 5 bases at J, leaving 7 bases unmatched. DNA of the CDR3: TGTGCCAGCAGCTTCGACGCGGGAGGGGTTACCGGGGAGCTGTTTTTT. Translation gives CASSFDAGGVTGELFF.

This chain joins TRBV3-1 (or the pseudogene TRBV3-2) and TRBJ1-1; D is ambiguous. There are 13 residues in the CDR3. Trimming cost V 4 bases and J 10 bases, with 16 bases left between them. The germline V gene encodes CDR1 LGHDT and CDR2 YNNKEL (reference sequence). The CDR3 spells CASSPGSLVSAFF. DNA of the CDR3: TGTGCCAGCAGCCCCGGGAGTTTGGTATCAGCTTTCTTT.